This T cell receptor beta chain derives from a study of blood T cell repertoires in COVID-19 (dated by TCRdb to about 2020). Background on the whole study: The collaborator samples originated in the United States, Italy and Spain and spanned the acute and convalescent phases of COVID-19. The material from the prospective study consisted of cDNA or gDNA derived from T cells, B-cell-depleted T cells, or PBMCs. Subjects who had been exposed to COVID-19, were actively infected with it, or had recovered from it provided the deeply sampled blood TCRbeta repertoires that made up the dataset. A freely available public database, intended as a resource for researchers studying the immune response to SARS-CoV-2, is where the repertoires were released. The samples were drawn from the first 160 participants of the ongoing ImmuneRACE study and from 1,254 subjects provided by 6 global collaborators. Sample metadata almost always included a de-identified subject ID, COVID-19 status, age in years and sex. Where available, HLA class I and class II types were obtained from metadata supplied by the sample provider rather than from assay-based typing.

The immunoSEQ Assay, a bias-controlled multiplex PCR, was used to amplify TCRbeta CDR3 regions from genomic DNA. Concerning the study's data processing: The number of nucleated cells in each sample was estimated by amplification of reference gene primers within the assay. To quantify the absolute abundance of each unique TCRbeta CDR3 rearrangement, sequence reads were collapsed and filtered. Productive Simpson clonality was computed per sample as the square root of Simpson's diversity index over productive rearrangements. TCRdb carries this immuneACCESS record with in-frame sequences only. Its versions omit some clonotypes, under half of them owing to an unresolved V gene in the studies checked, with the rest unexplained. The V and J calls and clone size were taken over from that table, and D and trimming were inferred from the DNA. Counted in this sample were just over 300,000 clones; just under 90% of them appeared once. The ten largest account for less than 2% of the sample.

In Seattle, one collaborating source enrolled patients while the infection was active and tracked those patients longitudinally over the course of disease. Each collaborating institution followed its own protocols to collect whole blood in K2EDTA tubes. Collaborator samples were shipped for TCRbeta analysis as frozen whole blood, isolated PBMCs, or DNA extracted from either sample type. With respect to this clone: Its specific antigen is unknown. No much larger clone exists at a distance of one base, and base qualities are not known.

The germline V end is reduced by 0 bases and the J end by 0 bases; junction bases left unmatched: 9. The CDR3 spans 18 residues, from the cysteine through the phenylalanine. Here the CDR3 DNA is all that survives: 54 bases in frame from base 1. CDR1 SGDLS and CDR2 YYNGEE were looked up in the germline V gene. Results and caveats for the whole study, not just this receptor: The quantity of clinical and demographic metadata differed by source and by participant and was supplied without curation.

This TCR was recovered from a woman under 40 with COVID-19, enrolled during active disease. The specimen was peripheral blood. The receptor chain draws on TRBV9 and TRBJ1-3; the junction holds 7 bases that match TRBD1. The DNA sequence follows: TGTGCCAGCAGCGTAGCACTAGGGGACAGCTTCTCTGGAAACACCATATATTTT. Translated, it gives CASSVALGDSFSGNTIYF.